The 30 T cell receptor beta chains listed next were all sequenced from one sample in a study of T-cell reconstitution after alpha-beta-depleted transplantation in children. During its preparation, the TCRbeta library received unique molecular identifiers. One entry per CDR3 protein results from TCRdb running MiXCR on the PCR reads. The sample records around 700,000 distinct CDR3 sequences, about 12% being singletons. The specimen comprised PBMCs, sampled before TCRalphabeta/CD19-depleted stem cell transplant. All receptors derive from a girl aged 2-15 years with congenital amegakaryocytic thrombocytopenia, due to receive a stem cell transplant.

The genes are TRBV3-1 and TRBJ2-6; D is unresolved. V lost 3 bases and J lost 0, with 9 bases in between. CDR3 length: 16 residues. Germline V CDR1 and CDR2: LGHDT, YNNKEL (reference sequence). The DNA for the CDR3 is TGTGCCAGCAGCCAGGAATATAGCTCTGGGGCCAACGTCCTGACTTTC. Translating gives CASSQEYSSGANVLTF.

This clonotype was seen a few times. This sequence joins TRBV3-1 and TRBJ2-7; 8 nucleotides match TRBD2. Germline V gene data show CDR1 as LGHDT and CDR2 as YNNKEL (reference sequence). This CDR3 contains 15 residues. Trimming cost V 7 bases and J 6 bases; bases outside gene matches: 14. The CDR3, as DNA: TGTGCCAGCACCCTCACCGGGACTAGGAGCTCCGAGCAGTACTTC. Its translation: CASTLTGTRSSEQYF.

This clonotype was seen ten or more times. The rearrangement joins TRBV5-1 to TRBJ2-7; 8 positions match TRBD2. The trim removed 4 bases at V and 7 bases at J, leaving 13 bases unmatched. This CDR3 comprises 15 residues. CDR1 and CDR2 from the germline V gene are SGHRS and YFSETQ. The CDR3, as DNA: TGCGCCAGCAGCCCAGTCCCGGGACTAGTTCGGGAGCAGTACTTC. Amino acids: CASSPVPGLVREQYF.

This clonotype was counted only a few times. The CDR3 is CSVGGAGRDTQYF. CDR3 sequence (DNA): TGCAGCGTTGGAGGCGCCGGTCGGGATACGCAGTATTTT. The chain has TRBV29-1 and TRBJ2-3; the D is unclear. The V gene lost 4 bases and the J gene lost 6 bases, with 14 bases spanning the gap. The CDR3 contains 13 residues. Germline V lookup: CDR1 SQVTM, CDR2 ANQGSEA.

This clonotype was observed many times. V gene TRBV7-9 combines with J gene TRBJ2-3, with a weak D call TRBD2 (6 bases). V was pared by 5 bases and J by 4 bases, with 13 bases between. This CDR3 region has 14 residues. Germline V CDR1 and CDR2: SEHNR, FQNEAQ (reference sequence). CDR3 in amino acids: CASSARDSPDTQYF. CDR3 nucleotide sequence: TGTGCCAGCAGCGCAAGGGACTCTCCAGATACGCAGTATTTT.

This clonotype has just a few counts. V gene TRBV12-3 or TRBV12-4 combines with J gene TRBJ2-1; no definite D call. The CDR3 has 15 residues. Trimming pared 7 bases from V and 2 bases from J, leaving 15 bases between. CDR3 DNA sequence: TGTGCCAGCACCGTACAAGCCGGCCCCTACAATGAGCAGTTCTTC. Protein product: CASTVQAGPYNEQFF.

This clonotype was seen a few times. The rearrangement links TRBV5-1 to TRBJ2-1; tentative D call: TRBD2 (6 bases). Trimming left V 4 bases short and J 5 bases short, with 19 bases between. Germline CDR1 SGHRS, CDR2 YFSETQ. The CDR3 consists of 16 residues. This CDR3 reads CASSPGRTNGDNEQFF. Written as DNA, the CDR3 is TGCGCCAGCAGCCCGGGAAGGACTAACGGTGACAATGAGCAGTTCTTC.

The table lists this clonotype with many counts. V and J are TRBV12-3 or TRBV12-4 and TRBJ2-3; D might be TRBD2 (7 bases). The CDR3 has 14 amino acids. The ends were cut back, 2 bases at V and 5 bases at J, with 11 bases in the middle. DNA for the CDR3: TGTGCCAGCAGTTTAAACAGGGAGGGAGATACGCAGTATTTT. This codes for CASSLNREGDTQYF.

V usage is TRBV20-1 and J usage is TRBJ2-1; D not certain. Trimming pared 8 bases from V and 2 bases from J, leaving 10 bases between. The CDR3 runs 12 residues. Germline values: CDR1 DFQATT, CDR2 SNEGSKA (reference sequence). The CDR3 DNA is TGCAGTTCCGGACGGACCTACAATGAGCAGTTCTTC. This sequence encodes CSSGRTYNEQFF.

The chain is built from TRBV4-1 and TRBJ2-4, with D possibly being TRBD1 (6 bases). CDR3 length: 17 amino acids. Trimming left V 2 bases short and J 0 bases short, with 14 bases between. Germline-derived CDR1 and CDR2 are MGHRA and YSYEKL. The CDR3 nucleotides read TGCGCCAGCAGCCAACCTTCAAAGGGACAAGCCAAAAACATTCAGTACTTC. This gives the protein CASSQPSKGQAKNIQYF.

The V and J genes are TRBV11-2 and TRBJ2-1; 13 bases fit TRBD2. The CDR3 extends over 20 amino acids. Germline V gene sequence: CDR1 SGHAT, CDR2 FQNNGV. The V and J ends lost 5 bases and 8 bases, in that order; junction bases with no gene match: 21. CDR3 sequence (DNA): TGTGCCAGCAGCCCTTGGACTAGCGGGAGTGGGGGGGGTATAGGGGATGAGCAGTTCTTC. Its translation: CASSPWTSGSGGGIGDEQFF. Using reference TRBV11-2 and TRBJ2-1 for the parts outside the CDR3, the full variable domain is EAGVAQSPRYKIIEKRQSVAFWCNPISGHATLYWYQQILGQGPKLLIQFQNNGVVDDSQLPKDRFSAERLKGVDSTLKIQPAKLEDSAVYLCASSPWTSGSGGGIGDEQFFGPGTRLTVL.

A note on this clonotype: Without the conserved terminal phenylalanine or tryptophan, this CDR3 likely stems from a read error. This chain uses TRBV27 with TRBJ2-7; 7 bases match TRBD1. The CDR3 sequence is 13 residues long. The germline V gene encodes CDR1 MNHEY and CDR2 SMNVEV (reference sequence). Trimming took 8 bases from V and 3 from J; bases not matched to a gene: 7. CDR3 in DNA: TGTGCCAGCCGGGACAGAGCAAGCTACGAGCAGTACCTC. As protein: CASRDRASYEQYL.

This chain links TRBV5-1 with TRBJ2-2; D tentatively fits TRBD1 or TRBD2 (5 bases each). Germline loops: CDR1 SGHRS, CDR2 YFSETQ. This CDR3 has 16 residues. Between the trimmed V and J ends, which lost 5 bases and 1 base, there was a span of 15 bases. CDR3 in DNA: TGCGCCAGCAGGGGGCCCGGGGAGAGGAACACCGGGGAGCTGTTTTTT. Encoded protein: CASRGPGERNTGELFF.

This clonotype appeared many times. The V call is TRBV20-1, the J call TRBJ1-1; D uncertain. The CDR3 loop spans 15 amino acids. Germline-derived CDR1 and CDR2 are DFQATT and SNEGSKA (reference sequence). The ends were cut back, 0 bases at V and 4 bases at J, with 15 bases in the middle. CDR3 in DNA: TGCAGTGCTAGAGATCAGTACAGCATCTTCACTGAAGCTTTCTTT. Its translation: CSARDQYSIFTEAFF.

This clonotype was found many times. One junction end does not reproduce the germline sequence, and a read error may be involved. The rearrangement joins TRBV29-1 to TRBJ2-1; D gene unclear. The germline V gene encodes CDR1 SQVTM and CDR2 ANQGSEA. This CDR3 has 13 residues. The CDR3 sequence is CSVETDGRPVGVF. The DNA of the CDR3 is TGCAGCGTTGAAACGGATGGGCGACCAGTGGGTGTCTTC.

A few counts support this clonotype. The chain is built from TRBV7-9 and TRBJ2-2; D call uncertain. The CDR3 totals 16 residues. Between the trimmed V and J ends, which lost 8 bases and 4 bases, there was a span of 20 bases. CDR1 is SEHNR and CDR2 is FQNEAQ in the germline V gene (reference sequence). In nucleotides, the CDR3 is TGTGCCAGCCTGCCACGCTGGGGTTTTATCACCGGGGAGCTGTTTTTT. Translating it yields CASLPRWGFITGELFF.

This clonotype was counted many times. The V call is TRBV7-7, the J call TRBJ2-2, with TRBD1 matching 7 bases. The V gene's germline CDR1 is SSHAT and CDR2 FNYEAQ (reference sequence). CDR3 length equals 18 residues. Trimming removed 5 bases from V and 6 bases from J; junction bases left unmatched: 18. Here the CDR3 reads CASSLARTGVGASGELFF. In DNA form, the CDR3 reads TGTGCCAGCAGCCTCGCGAGAACAGGGGTAGGAGCGTCCGGGGAGCTGTTTTTT.

This clonotype was detected ten times or more. This chain uses TRBV12-3 or TRBV12-4 with TRBJ2-7; maybe TRBD2 (5 bases). The CDR3 length is 15 residues. V shed 2 bases and J shed 7 bases, with 18 bases lying between them. Here the CDR3 DNA reads TGTGCCAGCAGTTTACGTCGACTACCTACTAGGGAGCAGTACTTC. Translation gives CASSLRRLPTREQYF.

This clonotype was seen just once. This could be a read error, since a much larger clone is one nucleotide away. V and J are TRBV5-1 and TRBJ2-3; 12 nucleotides agree with TRBD2. V lost 3 bases, J lost 0 bases, and 5 bases stayed unmatched. Germline CDR1 SGHRS, CDR2 YFSETQ. CDR3 length equals 17 residues. Here the CDR3 DNA reads TGCGCCAGCAGCTCGAGGACTAGCGGGACTAGCACAGATACGCAGTATTTT. Its protein is CASSSRTSGTSTDTQYF.

This clonotype appeared many times. The chain is built from TRBV20-1 and TRBJ2-1, with TRBD2 matching 12 bases. The V gene's germline CDR1 is DFQATT and CDR2 SNEGSKA (reference sequence). V was clipped by 0 bases and J by 7 bases; unmatched bases: 10. The CDR3 contains 17 residues. The CDR3 reads CSARDSLAGGLVNEQFF. In nucleotides, the CDR3 is TGCAGTGCTAGAGATTCGCTAGCGGGAGGGCTGGTAAATGAGCAGTTCTTC.

CDR3 bases: TGCAGTGCTAGAGAGTTAGCGGGAGTCAAGGGCAATGAGCAGTTCTTC. It specifies CSARELAGVKGNEQFF. The J gene is TRBJ2-1, the V gene TRBV20-1; 9 nucleotides match TRBD2. The CDR3 has 16 residues. V lost 0 bases, J lost 6 bases, and 9 bases stayed unmatched. The germline gives CDR1 DFQATT, CDR2 SNEGSKA (reference sequence).

This clonotype was counted ten times or more. CDR3 in amino acids: CASSLIGDSNNEQFF. CDR3 coding DNA: TGTGCCAGCAGCTTAATAGGGGATTCTAACAATGAGCAGTTCTTC. The chain uses TRBV7-3 and TRBJ2-1; weak D call: TRBD1 (5 bases). V lost 1 base and J lost 5, with 12 bases in between. The germline gives CDR1 SGHTA, CDR2 FQGTGA. This CDR3 comprises 15 residues.

This clonotype showed up many times. This chain connects TRBV5-1 to TRBJ1-1; no reliable D call. The CDR3 extends over 14 amino acids. The ends were cut back, 2 bases at V and 1 base at J, with 9 bases in the middle. The germline CDR1 and CDR2 sequences are SGHRS and YFSETQ. CDR3 sequence (DNA): TGCGCCAGCAGCTTTAGGGTTGGGAACACTGAAGCTTTCTTT. Residues: CASSFRVGNTEAFF.

This clonotype was recorded at least ten times. The chain has TRBV10-3 and TRBJ2-1, with a possible D match to TRBD1 (5 bases). V lost 2 bases to trimming and J lost 10 bases, with 18 bases between them. The CDR3 consists of 15 residues. Germline V gene sequence: CDR1 ENHRY, CDR2 SYGVKD. The CDR3 DNA sequence: TGTGCCATCAGTGAGGGGGCAACCCCTAAGAGCGAGCAGTTCTTC. Translating it yields CAISEGATPKSEQFF.

This clonotype was counted ten times or more. The rearrangement uses TRBV28 and TRBJ2-7; tentatively, D is TRBD1 or TRBD2 (6 bases each). The V gene lost 10 bases and the J gene lost 4 bases, with 17 bases spanning the gap. Germline lookup yields CDR1 MDHEN and CDR2 SYDVKM. The CDR3 covers 13 residues. The chain's CDR3 is CAIVGGPKYEQYF. Written as DNA, the CDR3 is TGTGCCATCGTCGGGGGCCCGAAATACGAGCAGTACTTC.

Many counts were recorded for this clonotype. J is TRBJ2-2 and V is TRBV20-1; 8 nucleotides match TRBD2. CDR1 DFQATT and CDR2 SNEGSKA come from the germline V gene (reference sequence). The CDR3 runs 16 residues. With V trimmed by 3 bases and J by 5 bases, 11 bases remained unmatched. DNA of the CDR3: TGCAGTGCTAGGATAAGCGGGAGAGTAAGGACCGGGGAGCTGTTTTTT. Protein: CSARISGRVRTGELFF.

This clonotype was found many times. V usage is TRBV4-1 and J usage is TRBJ1-1; the D is unclear. Germline loops: CDR1 MGHRA, CDR2 YSYEKL. Trimming removed 2 bases from V and 3 bases from J, with 10 bases in between. There are 14 residues in the CDR3. CDR3 DNA: TGCGCCAGCAGCCAACCGGGAAAGGACACTGAAGCTTTCTTT. This translates into CASSQPGKDTEAFF.

This chain connects TRBV28 to TRBJ1-6, with D possibly being TRBD1 (5 bases). This CDR3 region has 14 residues. Trimming removed 7 bases at V and 7 bases at J, with 14 bases between. Germline-derived CDR1 and CDR2 are MDHEN and SYDVKM. The CDR3 loop reads CASTSGPRNSPLHF. The CDR3 region has the DNA TGTGCCAGCACCTCAGGGCCGCGCAATTCACCCCTCCACTTT.

This clonotype was detected ten times or more. Here the CDR3 DNA reads TGTGCCAGCAGCCAACTGACAGGGACCTACGAGCAGTACTTC. The encoded protein is CASSQLTGTYEQYF. The chain employs TRBV3-1 and TRBJ2-7; TRBD1 aligns across 7 bases. This CDR3 is 14 amino acids long. V was clipped by 2 bases and J by 2 bases; unmatched bases: 3. Germline CDR1 LGHDT, CDR2 YNNKEL (reference sequence).

V usage is TRBV4-2 and J usage is TRBJ2-1, with 7 bases identical to TRBD2. Trimming took 2 bases from V and 2 from J; bases not matched to a gene: 6. Germline CDR1 LGHNA, CDR2 YNFKEQ. This CDR3 spans 16 amino acids. DNA of the CDR3: TGTGCCAGCAGCCAAAGAAGCGGGGCGACCTACAATGAGCAGTTCTTC. Encoded protein: CASSQRSGATYNEQFF.